The clone carrying this T cell receptor beta chain was seen a few times. This specimen comes from a study of OX40 agonist ivuxolimab in advanced cancers. Here immunoSEQ multiplex PCR was the method, and the copy in TCRdb shows in-frame clones only, minus some. There are roughly 20,000 clones in the sample; roughly 84% occur only once, and more than 3.5% lies in the top ten. The V gene lost 4 bases and the J gene lost 3 bases, with 5 bases spanning the gap. This CDR3 contains 11 residues. Germline V gives CDR1 SGHKS, CDR2 YYEKEE (reference sequence). V is TRBV5-5 and J is TRBJ2-7; D not resolved. Source: CD4+ or CD8+ T cells sorted from blood, taken in a trial of the OX40 agonist ivuxolimab. This TCR was sampled from an adult with an advanced solid tumor such as melanoma, head and neck, liver or kidney cancer. The CDR3: CASSPFYEQYF. CDR3 DNA sequence: TGTGCCAGCAGCCCCTTCTACGAGCAGTACTTC.